This TCR beta chain originates from a study of breast tumors, draining lymph nodes, adjacent tissues. General observations from the study: Tumor repertoires ranked between lymph nodes and nontumor tissue in diversity, with V and J gene preferences.

There are many counts of this clonotype. Antigen specificity is unknown. A single record per CDR3 protein comes from TCRdb applying MiXCR to the multiplex PCR reads. The sample yields 120,000 or so distinct CDR3 sequences, about 20% seen once. Axillary draining lymph nodes of breast cancer patients supplied the node samples. Per germline, CDR1 MDHEN and CDR2 SYDVKM. This CDR3 is built from 13 residues. V lost 6 bases and J lost 6, with 15 bases in between. The sequence derives from a female donor with breast cancer. Some clones in this sample may be carry-over from other donors' samples. This chain joins TRBV28 and TRBJ2-7, with D possibly TRBD2 on 6 matching bases. The sequencing sample was made of axillary lymph node tissue. The CDR3 is CASREGRGGEQYF. The CDR3 nucleotides are TGTGCCAGCAGGGAAGGGCGGGGCGGCGAGCAGTACTTC.